What follows are 4 T cell receptor beta chains derived from one specimen sequenced in a study of T cell repertoires in cytomegalovirus infection. TCRdb reprocessed the reads via MiXCR and lists one record per CDR3 protein. Among around 450,000 distinct CDR3 sequences, approximately 10% were seen once, and the ten largest hold around 9.6%. Sequencing was done on a sample of PBMCs. All receptors come from a human donor in good health (CMV status not recorded). Some clones in this sample may be carry-over from other donors' samples.

This clonotype was detected ten times or more. This chain joins TRBV5-8 and TRBJ1-1, with D perhaps TRBD1 (6 bases). In germline, CDR1 is SGHTS, CDR2 YDEGEE. Deletions cut 4 bases from V and 0 bases from J, with 19 bases between. CDR3 length equals 17 residues. This chain's CDR3 is CASSTRWGTTLNTEAFF. The CDR3 bases are TGTGCCAGCAGCACACGATGGGGGACAACCTTGAACACTGAAGCTTTCTTT.

The chain joins TRBV5-1 to TRBJ2-3; 8 bases are a match to TRBD2. This CDR3 comprises 15 residues. V shed 1 base and J 5 bases; nucleotides not matched to a gene: 6. Germline CDR1 is SGHRS and CDR2 is YFSETQ. The CDR3 DNA is TGCGCCAGCAGCTTGATACCGGGGGGGCAAGATACGCAGTATTTT. It codes for CASSLIPGGQDTQYF. Based on the CDR3 plus reference TRBV5-1 and TRBJ2-3, the full variable domain is KAGVTQTPRYLIKTRGQQVTLSCSPISGHRSVSWYQQTPGQGLQFLFEYFSETQRNKGNFPGRFSGRQFSNSRSEMNVSTLELGDSALYLCASSLIPGGQDTQYFGPGTRLTVL.

This clonotype was seen ten or more times. The chain recombines TRBV25-1 with TRBJ2-7; 8 bases agree with TRBD1. The CDR3 spans 14 residues. CDR1 MGHDK and CDR2 SYGVNS come from the germline V gene. The V gene end was trimmed by 7 bases and the J gene end by 0 bases; junction bases not matched to a gene: 5. The CDR3, as DNA: TGTGCCAGCAATCCCAGGGGGCGCTCCTACGAGCAGTACTTC. It translates to CASNPRGRSYEQYF.

This clonotype has only a few counts. The chain is built from TRBV29-1 and TRBJ1-1, with D perhaps TRBD1 (5 bases). Germline assignment: CDR1 SQVTM and CDR2 ANQGSEA. The CDR3 has 11 residues. Trimming left V 8 bases short and J 3 bases short, with 10 bases between. CDR3 sequence (DNA): TGCAGCTCCGGGGGGGACACTGAAGCTTTCTTT. Translating gives CSSGGDTEAFF.